This T cell receptor beta chain originates from a study of blood T cell repertoires in COVID-19. Overall study context: T cells, B-cell-depleted T cells, or PBMCs provided the cDNA or gDNA that served as material.

Authors' data handling: Amplification from reference gene primers served as the basis for estimated nucleated cell counts. Sequencing was performed with immunoSEQ multiplex PCR; in TCRdb, only in-frame clones are kept and a portion is missing. The DNA was the basis for D and trimming; V, J and clone size are from that table. The table lists about 300,000 clones, roughly 90% of them singletons. This clone appeared once. Patients of the Seattle cohort, enrolled during active infection, were followed longitudinally. CDR1 and CDR2 from the germline V gene are LGHNT and FRNRAP. This CDR3 comprises 16 residues. J was trimmed by 5 bases and V by 2 bases; bases with no gene match: 7.

The source material was peripheral blood. The chain couples TRBV12-5 to TRBJ1-5; 9 nucleotides line up with TRBD1. This TCR derives from a woman younger than 45 with COVID-19, enrolled during active disease. This CDR3 is CASGLTRTGVDQPQHF. In DNA, the CDR3 is TGTGCTAGTGGTTTGACCCGGACAGGGGTGGATCAGCCCCAGCATTTT.